This T cell receptor (beta chain) was documented in a study of shared clonotypes between healthy human individuals (dated by TCRdb to about 2020). At the level of the whole study: The cohort comprised a couple of women and a few men aged 18 to 49 years. Leukapheresis yielded between about 0.85 and 10 billion PBMCs per donor. To estimate repertoire size and how much clonotype sharing occurs between individuals, the study deeply sequenced the blood TCR repertoires of about five healthy adults. Different laboratories and diverse techniques were used to prepare libraries and sequence TCR repertoires, to increase sequencing depth and limit assay-specific biases.

A remark on this clone: Its antigen remains undetermined. No clone much larger than this one lies a single base away; base qualities are absent.

The research as a whole found: Pairwise subsampling indicated that sequencing depth was expected to affect the degree of clonotype sharing among donors. Only blood was sampled, and tissue TCR repertoires likely differ from those in blood. The genetic and exposure-history diversity represented was limited by the small number of donors.

V and J are truncated by 4 bases and 6 bases respectively, leaving an intervening sequence of 13 bases. CDR1 and CDR2, looked up from the germline V gene, are SQVTM and ANQGSEA. Reading from cysteine to phenylalanine, the CDR3 counts 13 amino acids. Left in the record is the CDR3 DNA by itself, 39 bases read in frame from the first base. Healthy HIV-negative adults with no recently reported acute infections or vaccinations were included as donors. Every donor was a Caucasian adult residing in Nashville, Tennessee, USA. For unsorted samples, some 90 million PBMCs were counted, and genomic DNA was extracted using the QIAamp DNA Blood Mini kit. Blood was collected by leukapheresis, and PBMCs were isolated by Ficoll-Histopaque density gradient centrifugation and then cryopreserved in liquid nitrogen vapor phase. TCR CDR3 regions were amplified from genomic DNA by multiplex PCR using the deep immunoSEQ assay. Extracted genomic DNA from each cell subset was spread evenly across all wells of several immunoSEQ 96-well plates, with each plate serving as a replicate. For unsorted PBMC, each replicate PCR was loaded with about 280 ng genomic DNA, equivalent to 25,000 to 35,000 T cell genomes. Genomic DNA from unsorted PBMC was sequenced over ten immunoSEQ deep assay plates. Purified libraries were quantified with a Qubit 3.0 fluorometer, sized on a Bioanalyzer 2100, and re-quantified with the KAPA Library Quantification kit. Every immunoSEQ 96-well plate was sequenced on a separate single-read 150-cycle Illumina NextSeq 550 flow cell. The study's processing was this. Because the immunoSEQ output included only junctional sequences and no quality scores, the filtering could not be the same as the filtering used for full-length reads. Sequences were annotated with PyIR, a Python wrapper for IgBLAST v1.9, and V/J genes and CDR3 were assigned using IMGT germline references. Reads with weak V/J assignments (E-value above 1e-6), missing CDR3, stop codons, out-of-frame junctions, or ambiguous translated residues were removed. V3J clonotypes were defined as sequences sharing the same inferred V gene, J gene, and CDR3 amino acid sequence. Percentage overlap between repertoires was calculated by dividing the number of shared unique clonotypes by the size of the smaller repertoire. Repertoire richness was assessed with RTK rarefaction, the Chao1 estimator, and Recon v2.1 estimates of unobserved clonotypes. TCRdb limited this immuneACCESS table to in-frame rearrangements with V and J called. A share of clones is missing; checked studies link under half to unresolved V genes, and the rest is unexplained. The DNA was the basis for D and trimming; V, J and clone size are from that table. This sample lists roughly 510,000 clones; over 60% were detected once. The top ten hold around 12% of the sample.

The sequence is built from TRBV29-1 and TRBJ1-5; TRBD1 is a weak D gene call, 5 bases matching. The sequencing input was PBMCs. This TCR derives from a woman in her forties in good health. Some clones in this sample may be carry-over from other donors' samples. The CDR3: CSVVFGTGQPQHF. The nucleotide sequence reads as follows: TGCAGCGTTGTTTTCGGGACCGGTCAGCCCCAGCATTTT.